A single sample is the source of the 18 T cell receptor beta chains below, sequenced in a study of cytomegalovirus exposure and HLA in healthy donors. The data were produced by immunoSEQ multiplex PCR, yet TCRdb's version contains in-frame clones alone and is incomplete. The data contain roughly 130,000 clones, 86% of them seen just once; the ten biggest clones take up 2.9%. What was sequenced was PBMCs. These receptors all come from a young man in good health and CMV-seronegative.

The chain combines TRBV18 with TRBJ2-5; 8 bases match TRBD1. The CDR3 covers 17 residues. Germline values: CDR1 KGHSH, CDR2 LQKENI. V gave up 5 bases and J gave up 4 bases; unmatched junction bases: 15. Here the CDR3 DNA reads TGTGCCAGCTCATCAGGACAGGGTCAAACAAAGGGAGAGACCCAGTACTTC. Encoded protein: CASSSGQGQTKGETQYF.

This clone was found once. The chain's CDR3 is CASRSAGQGETEAFF. As DNA, the CDR3 is TGTGCCAGCCGCAGCGCTGGACAGGGCGAAACTGAAGCTTTCTTT. The chain combines TRBV6-5 with TRBJ1-1, with 8 nucleotides matching TRBD1. The CDR3 contains 15 residues. The ends lost 8 bases at V and 5 bases at J; junction bases unmatched: 13. CDR1 MNHEY and CDR2 SVGAGI come from the germline V gene.

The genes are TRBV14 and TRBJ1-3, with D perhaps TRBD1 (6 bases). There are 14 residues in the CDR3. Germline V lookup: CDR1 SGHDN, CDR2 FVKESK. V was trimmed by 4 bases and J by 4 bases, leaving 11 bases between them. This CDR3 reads CASSLQTGGNTIYF. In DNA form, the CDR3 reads TGTGCCAGCAGCCTACAGACAGGCGGAAACACCATATATTTT.

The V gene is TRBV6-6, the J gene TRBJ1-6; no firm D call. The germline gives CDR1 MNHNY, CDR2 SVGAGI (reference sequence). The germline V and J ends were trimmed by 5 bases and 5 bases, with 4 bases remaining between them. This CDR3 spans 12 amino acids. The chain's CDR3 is CASSVDNSPLHF. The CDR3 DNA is TGTGCCAGCAGTGTCGATAATTCACCCCTCCACTTT.

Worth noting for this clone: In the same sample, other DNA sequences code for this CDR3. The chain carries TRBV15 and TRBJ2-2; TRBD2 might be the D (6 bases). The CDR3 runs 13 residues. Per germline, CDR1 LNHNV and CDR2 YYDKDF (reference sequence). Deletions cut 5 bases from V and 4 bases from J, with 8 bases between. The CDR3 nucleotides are TGTGCCACCAGCCGGGACTCCACCGGGGAGCTGTTTTTT. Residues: CATSRDSTGELFF.

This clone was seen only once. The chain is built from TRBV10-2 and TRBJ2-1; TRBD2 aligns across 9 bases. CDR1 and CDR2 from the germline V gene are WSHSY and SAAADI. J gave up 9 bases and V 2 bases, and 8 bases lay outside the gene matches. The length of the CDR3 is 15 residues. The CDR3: CASSERAGGPSEQFF. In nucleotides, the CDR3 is TGCGCCAGCAGTGAGAGGGCGGGAGGGCCTTCTGAGCAGTTCTTC.

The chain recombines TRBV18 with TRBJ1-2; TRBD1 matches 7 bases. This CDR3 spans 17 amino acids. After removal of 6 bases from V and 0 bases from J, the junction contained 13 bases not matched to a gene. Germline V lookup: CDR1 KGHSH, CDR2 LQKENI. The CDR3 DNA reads TGTGCCAGCTCGACCATGACCGGGGACAGTACTAACTATGGCTACACCTTC. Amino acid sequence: CASSTMTGDSTNYGYTF.

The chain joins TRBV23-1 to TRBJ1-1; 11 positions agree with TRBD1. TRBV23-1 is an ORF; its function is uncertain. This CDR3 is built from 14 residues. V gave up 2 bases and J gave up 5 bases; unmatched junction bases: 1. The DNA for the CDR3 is TGCGCCAGCAGTCAAGGGACAGGGGGAACTGAAGCTTTCTTT. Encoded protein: CASSQGTGGTEAFF.

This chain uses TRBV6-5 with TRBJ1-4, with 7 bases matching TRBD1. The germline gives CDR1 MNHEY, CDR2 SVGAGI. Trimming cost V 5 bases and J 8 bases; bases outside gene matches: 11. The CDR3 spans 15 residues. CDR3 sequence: CASSIQTGFGEKLFF. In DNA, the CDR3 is TGTGCCAGCAGTATCCAGACAGGGTTCGGGGAAAAACTGTTTTTT.

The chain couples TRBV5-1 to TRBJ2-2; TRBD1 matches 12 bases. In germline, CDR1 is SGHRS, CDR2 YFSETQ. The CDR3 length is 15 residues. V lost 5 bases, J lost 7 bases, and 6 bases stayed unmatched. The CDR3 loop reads CASSPGQGAGGELFF. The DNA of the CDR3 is TGCGCCAGCAGTCCGGGACAGGGGGCTGGCGGGGAGCTGTTTTTT.

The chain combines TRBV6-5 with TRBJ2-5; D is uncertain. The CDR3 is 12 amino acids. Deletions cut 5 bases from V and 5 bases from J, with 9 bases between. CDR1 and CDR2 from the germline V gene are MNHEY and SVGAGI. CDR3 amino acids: CASSQWQETQYF. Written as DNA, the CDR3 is TGTGCCAGCAGTCAATGGCAGGAGACCCAGTACTTC.

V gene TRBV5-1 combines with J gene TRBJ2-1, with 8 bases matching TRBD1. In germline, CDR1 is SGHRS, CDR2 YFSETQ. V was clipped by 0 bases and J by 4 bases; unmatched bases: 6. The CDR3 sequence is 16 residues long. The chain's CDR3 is CASSLAQGALYNEQFF. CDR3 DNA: TGCGCCAGCAGCTTGGCGCAGGGGGCTCTGTACAATGAGCAGTTCTTC.

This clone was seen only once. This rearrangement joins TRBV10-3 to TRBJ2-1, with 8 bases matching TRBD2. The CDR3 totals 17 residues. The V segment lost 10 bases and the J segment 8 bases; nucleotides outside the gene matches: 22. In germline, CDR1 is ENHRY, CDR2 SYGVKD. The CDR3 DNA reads TGTGCCACAGGGGAATTTTCGACTAGCGCTACAAGCGATGAGCAGTTCTTC. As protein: CATGEFSTSATSDEQFF.

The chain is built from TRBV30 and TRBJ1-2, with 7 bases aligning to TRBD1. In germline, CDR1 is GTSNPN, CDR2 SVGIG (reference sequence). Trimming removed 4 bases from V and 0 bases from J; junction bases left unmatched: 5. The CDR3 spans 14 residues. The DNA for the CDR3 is TGTGCCTGGAACAGGGGTGGTGCTAACTATGGCTACACCTTC. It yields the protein CAWNRGGANYGYTF.

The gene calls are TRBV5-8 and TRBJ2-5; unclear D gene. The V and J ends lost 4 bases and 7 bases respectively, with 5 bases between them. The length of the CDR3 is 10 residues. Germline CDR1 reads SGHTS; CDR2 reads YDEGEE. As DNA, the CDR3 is TGTGCCAGCAGCCTGAGGACCCAGTACTTC. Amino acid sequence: CASSLRTQYF.

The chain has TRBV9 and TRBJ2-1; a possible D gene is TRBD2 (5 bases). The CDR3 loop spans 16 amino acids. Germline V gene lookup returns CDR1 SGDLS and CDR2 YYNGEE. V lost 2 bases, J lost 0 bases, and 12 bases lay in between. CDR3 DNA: TGTGCCAGCAGCGTGGGAGCGATGAGCTCCTACAATGAGCAGTTCTTC. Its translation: CASSVGAMSSYNEQFF.

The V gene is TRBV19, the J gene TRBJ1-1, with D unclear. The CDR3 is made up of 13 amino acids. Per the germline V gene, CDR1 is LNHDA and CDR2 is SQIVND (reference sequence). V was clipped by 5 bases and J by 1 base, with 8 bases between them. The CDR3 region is CASSVSGNTEAFF. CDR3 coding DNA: TGTGCCAGTAGTGTATCCGGGAACACTGAAGCTTTCTTT.

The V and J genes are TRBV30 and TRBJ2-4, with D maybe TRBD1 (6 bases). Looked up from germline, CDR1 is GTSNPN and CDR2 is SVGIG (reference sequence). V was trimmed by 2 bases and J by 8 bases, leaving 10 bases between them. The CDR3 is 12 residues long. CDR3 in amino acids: CAWSTGWDIQYF. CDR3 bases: TGTGCCTGGAGTACAGGGTGGGACATTCAGTACTTC.